Shown below are 11 T cell receptor beta chains from a single sample sequenced in a study of blood T cell repertoires in COVID-19. TCRdb's copy holds only in-frame clones and misses some; the assay was immunoSEQ multiplex PCR. This repertoire shows 400,000 or so clones, approximately 87% found once; its top ten account for roughly 2%. The specimen was PBMCs or T cells enriched from blood (not recorded which). Source of these receptors: a man aged 35 to 55 in a cohort exposed to, infected with or recovered from COVID-19 (not recorded which).

This chain links TRBV18 with TRBJ1-1, with 7 bases aligning to TRBD1. J gave up 0 bases and V 0 bases, and 7 bases lay outside the gene matches. The germline gives CDR1 KGHSH, CDR2 LQKENI. The length of the CDR3 is 17 residues. The chain's CDR3 is CASSPPGTGAMNTEAFF. In DNA, the CDR3 is TGTGCCAGCTCACCACCGGGAACAGGGGCGATGAACACTGAAGCTTTCTTT.

CDR3 protein: CASSPEREVKTQYF. CDR3 DNA sequence: TGTGCCAGCAGTCCGGAGCGGGAGGTAAAGACCCAGTACTTC. This rearrangement joins TRBV3-1 (or the pseudogene TRBV3-2) to TRBJ2-5; TRBD2 agrees at 9 bases. This CDR3 is 14 amino acids long. The germline V gene encodes CDR1 LGHDT and CDR2 YNNKEL (reference sequence). Losses at the gene ends were 6 bases for V and 6 bases for J; bases not matched to a gene: 8.

The chain couples TRBV30 to TRBJ2-5; D unclear. CDR1 and CDR2 (germline): GTSNPN, SVGIG (reference sequence). Trimming left V 0 bases short and J 3 bases short, with 5 bases between. This CDR3 contains 12 residues. The CDR3 region is CAWSVAEETQYF. CDR3 bases: TGTGCCTGGAGTGTCGCAGAAGAGACCCAGTACTTC.

The chain uses TRBV30 and TRBJ1-3; 10 positions match TRBD1. Germline V lookup: CDR1 GTSNPN, CDR2 SVGIG (reference sequence). This CDR3 is built from 13 residues. Trimming took 5 bases from V and 4 from J; bases not matched to a gene: 2. CDR3 in amino acids: CAWETGGGNTIYF. The DNA for the CDR3 is TGTGCCTGGGAGACAGGGGGCGGAAACACCATATATTTT.

J is TRBJ1-6 and V is TRBV19; D is unclear. The V gene lost 8 bases and the J gene lost 6 bases, with 14 bases spanning the gap. The CDR3 is made up of 14 amino acids. From germline, CDR1 is LNHDA and CDR2 SQIVND (reference sequence). The CDR3 is CASSRDIINSPLHF. As DNA, the CDR3 is TGTGCCAGTTCTCGTGACATTATTAATTCACCCCTCCACTTT.

CDR3 amino acids: CASSYSPGQNYEQYF. The CDR3 nucleotides read TGTGCCAGCAGTTACTCACCGGGACAGAACTACGAGCAGTACTTC. The chain joins TRBV6-5 to TRBJ2-7, with 7 bases lining up with TRBD1. Germline V CDR1 and CDR2: MNHEY, SVGAGI. The V and J ends lost 0 bases and 3 bases, in that order; junction bases with no gene match: 5. This CDR3 has 15 residues.

V gene TRBV3-1 (or the pseudogene TRBV3-2) combines with J gene TRBJ1-6; 7 bases are a match to TRBD1. The CDR3 runs 19 residues. J gave up 5 bases and V 0 bases, and 13 bases lay outside the gene matches. Germline CDR1 LGHDT, CDR2 YNNKEL (reference sequence). CDR3 amino acids: CASSQDLTGVHFNNSPLHF. The CDR3 bases are TGTGCCAGCAGCCAAGATCTTACAGGGGTTCATTTCAATAATTCACCCCTCCACTTT.

The CDR3 loop reads CASSVDVAGGADTQYF. CDR3 in DNA: TGTGCCAGCAGCGTCGATGTTGCGGGAGGCGCAGATACGCAGTATTTT. The gene calls are TRBV9 and TRBJ2-3; 8 positions agree with TRBD2. Germline CDR1 SGDLS, CDR2 YYNGEE. V shed 2 bases, J shed 4 bases, and the junction held 9 bases outside the gene matches. The CDR3 loop spans 16 amino acids.

The V and J genes are TRBV24-1 and TRBJ1-5; possibly TRBD1 for D (6 bases). V gave up 2 bases and J gave up 3 bases, with 13 bases separating them. The CDR3 is 16 residues long. Germline values: CDR1 KGHDR, CDR2 SFDVKD. CDR3 region: CATSDSLTGNNQPQHF. The DNA for the CDR3 is TGTGCCACCAGTGATTCCCTGACAGGAAACAATCAGCCCCAGCATTTT.

CDR3 DNA sequence: TGTGCCAGCAGCCAAGATCTAGGAGGCTCGTTTCACACCTTC. Residues: CASSQDLGGSFHTF. The rearrangement joins TRBV3-1 (or the pseudogene TRBV3-2) to TRBJ1-2; D gene uncertain. From germline, CDR1 is LGHDT and CDR2 YNNKEL (reference sequence). There are 14 residues in the CDR3. Trimming left V 0 bases short and J 12 bases short, with 17 bases between.

DNA of the CDR3: TGCGCCAGCAGCTTGGATGGGACAGGGGACGAAGCTTTCTTT. Amino acids: CASSLDGTGDEAFF. The chain couples TRBV5-1 to TRBJ1-1; 10 bases are shared with TRBD1. Germline V gene sequence: CDR1 SGHRS, CDR2 YFSETQ. V was clipped by 0 bases and J by 8 bases; unmatched bases: 4. The CDR3 covers 14 residues.